This T cell receptor (beta chain) was found in a study of blood T cell repertoires in COVID-19. Living in under 30 US areas, the participants were between roughly 18 and 89 years of age. Sequencing used immunoSEQ multiplex PCR; TCRdb keeps in-frame clones, though not all of them. The table has 130,000 or so clones, roughly 80% seen once; the top ten hold 2% to 3%. Germline assignment: CDR1 SGHRS and CDR2 YFSETQ. This CDR3 is built from 13 residues. Between the trimmed V and J ends, which lost 0 bases and 6 bases, there was a span of 8 bases. The clonotype was recovered from a middle-aged man with acute COVID-19. Material: PBMCs or T cells enriched from blood (not recorded which). The chain recombines TRBV5-1 with TRBJ2-3; no clear D gene. Here the CDR3 DNA reads TGCGCCAGCAGCTTGGCGGTCTCGGATACGCAGTATTTT. Its translation is CASSLAVSDTQYF.